This TCR beta chain comes out of a study of Ad26.COV2.S vaccination and SARS-CoV-2 variants. Remarks on this clone: No antigen is known for it.

Germline V gene sequence: CDR1 SQVTM, CDR2 ANQGSEA. V was clipped by 4 bases and J by 2 bases, with 20 bases between them. The CDR3 sequence is 16 residues long. Produced via immunoSEQ multiplex PCR; TCRdb's table is partial and in-frame only. Of about 350,000 clones listed, about 90% are singletons. Study-wide results and caveats: Ad26.COV2.S recipients had broader spike-specific TCRs (P = 0.0014). Following vaccination, spike-specific CD8+ and CD4+ T cell responses reportedly exhibited substantial breadth. Analytic work on TCR breadth and depth might have understated the full extent of total T cell responses. Breadth of non-spike TCRs did not differ between vaccinees and placebo recipients.

The J gene is TRBJ1-2, the V gene TRBV29-1; a possible D gene is TRBD1 (6 bases). The sequenced sample was peripheral blood, obtained after recovery from COVID-19. This clonotype was obtained from a human donor who had recovered from COVID-19. CDR3 coding DNA: TGCAGCGTTGCGGAGGGGGGCTCCGGATTAAACTATGGCTACACCTTC. As protein: CSVAEGGSGLNYGYTF.